This T cell receptor (beta chain) stems from a study of shared clonotypes between healthy human individuals (TCRdb year 2020). For the study in its entirety: The cohort comprised a couple of women and three men aged 18 to 49 years. For each donor, three plates each were used for CD4 naive and CD4 memory, two plates were used for CD8 naive, and one plate was used for CD8 memory. The study deeply sequenced blood TCR repertoires of about 5 healthy adults to estimate repertoire size and the extent of clonotype sharing between individuals. Libraries were prepared and TCR repertoires were sequenced by different laboratories using diverse techniques, in order to increase sequencing depth and limit assay-specific biases. Between about 0.8 and 9 billion PBMCs per donor were obtained by leukapheresis. On the study overall, not on this receptor specifically: Sampling was restricted to blood, and TCR repertoires in tissues likely differ from the TCR repertoires found in blood. Across four donors, approximately 5% of naive CD4, approximately 3.6% of naive CD8, around 2.5% of memory CD4, and 0.4% of memory CD8 clonotypes were shared. Because the study included only a small number of donors, the genetic and exposure-history diversity represented was limited. Larger estimated clonotype richness was generally found for naive subsets than for memory subsets. Pairwise subsampling indicated that sequencing depth was expected to affect the degree of clonotype sharing among donors. Rarefaction of sorted-subset datasets indicated incomplete sequencing despite the large sequencing depth. Compared with non-shared clonotypes, clonotypes shared by all four sorted-subset donors had higher generation probabilities.

Reading from cysteine to phenylalanine, the CDR3 counts 15 amino acids. Solely the CDR3 DNA is kept, with 45 bases framed from the first base. V is reduced by 8 bases and J by 2 bases, leaving a spacing of 19 bases between them. CDR1 is given as MNHNS and CDR2 as SASEGT, both from the germline V gene. CD8 naive samples were CD45RO-negative cells positively selected for CCR7, giving a CD45RA+CCR7+ population that excluded TemRA cells. The donors were healthy, HIV-negative adults who had no recently reported acute infections or vaccinations. All donors were Caucasian adults living in Nashville, Tennessee, USA. Blood was collected by leukapheresis, and PBMCs were isolated by Ficoll-Histopaque density gradient centrifugation and then cryopreserved in liquid nitrogen vapor phase. Analytical flow cytometry was used to check the purity and quantity of every magnetically sorted T cell population. Genomic DNA was isolated from every sorted fraction and measured by UV absorbance on a Nanodrop 2000c.

TCR CDR3 regions were amplified from genomic DNA by multiplex PCR using the deep immunoSEQ assay. Genomic DNA extracted from each cell subset was distributed evenly over all wells of several immunoSEQ 96-well plates, and each plate served as one replicate. For sorted subsets, each replicate PCR was loaded with roughly 0.2 ug genomic DNA, equivalent to 25,000 to 35,000 T cell genomes. Purified libraries were quantified with a Qubit 3.0 fluorometer, sized on a Bioanalyzer 2100, and re-quantified with the KAPA Library Quantification kit. Each immunoSEQ 96-well plate was sequenced on its own single-read 150-cycle Illumina NextSeq 550 flow cell. The paper's processing steps were these. The immunoSEQ output contained only junctional sequences without quality scores, so filtering could not match that applied to full-length reads. Sequences were annotated with PyIR, a Python wrapper for IgBLAST v1.9, using IMGT germline references to assign V/J genes and CDR3. Any read was removed if the V/J assignment was weak (E-value above 1e-6), the CDR3 was missing, or the read contained stop codons, out-of-frame junctions, or ambiguous translated residues. V3J clonotypes were defined as sequences sharing an identical inferred V gene, J gene, and CDR3 amino acid sequence. To compute the percentage overlap between repertoires, the number of shared unique clonotypes was divided by the size of the smaller repertoire. Richness of each repertoire was evaluated using RTK rarefaction, the Chao1 estimator, and Recon v2.1 estimates of unobserved clonotypes. For all TCRbeta clonotypes obtained by the gDNA method from several donors, generation probabilities were computed with OLGA. The table was pulled from immuneACCESS by TCRdb, which kept in-frame rearrangements only. Such tables lose some clones; where checked, under half of the loss comes from unresolved V genes, and the rest has no known cause. Clone size and the V and J calls come from that table; the DNA yielded D and trimming. Present in this sample are fewer than 1 million clones, roughly 96% of which were seen just once. The ten largest clones take up less than 0.25% of the sample.

With regard to this clone: The antigen this receptor binds is unknown. Base qualities were left out, and no much larger clone turns up one base away.

The origin of this receptor is a young man in good health. Input material: naive CD8+ T cells sorted from blood. What the cell subset or site label conveys for this sample: CD45RA+CCR7+. Here the chain combines TRBV6-1 and TRBJ2-7; the D gene assignment is perhaps TRBD1 or TRBD2, with each matching 5 bases. The CDR3 protein is CASGSRDHSTYEQYF. The nucleotide sequence reads TGTGCCAGCGGGTCCCGGGACCACTCCACCTACGAGCAGTACTTC.